The clone carrying this T cell receptor (beta chain) has ten or more counts. No antigen is known for it. The data belong to a study of T cells in Graves' hyperthyroidism and ophthalmopathy. In the ophthalmopathy cohort, Clinical Activity Score was at least 3, NOSPECS grade at least 4, and duration under 3 months. Amplification of TCR beta CDR3 regions was performed using RNA transcripts as template. An initial round of RT-PCR targeting the TCR CDR3 relied on the HTBI primer set. MiXCR, applied by TCRdb to the multiplex PCR reads, yields one record per CDR3 protein. Here the sample spans around 520,000 distinct CDR3 sequences, approximately 25% being singletons. Study-wide points: Researchers found most expanded thyroid clonotypes above 0.001 in blood as well.

The J segment lost 6 bases and the V segment lost 5 bases, leaving 6 bases of the junction unmatched. The CDR3 extends over 13 amino acids. Germline V CDR1 and CDR2: LNHNV, YYDKDF (reference sequence). The specimen was blood. The receptor was derived from a woman aged 25 to 39 with Graves' ophthalmopathy. The chain joins TRBV15 to TRBJ1-1, with 7 bases lining up with TRBD1. The CDR3 loop is CATSSRGTAEAFF. The CDR3 coding sequence is TGTGCCACCAGCTCCAGAGGGACAGCTGAAGCTTTCTTT.